The 30 T cell receptor beta chains presented below share a single source sample, sequenced in a study of blood T cell repertoires in COVID-19. Sequenced by immunoSEQ multiplex PCR; TCRdb stores in-frame clones only, minus some. Among hundreds of thousands of clones listed, about four fifths were seen once. Source material: peripheral blood. All receptors come from a man older than 75 with acute or convalescent COVID-19.

This sequence joins TRBV15 and TRBJ2-5; TRBD2 might be the D (6 bases). CDR1 LNHNV and CDR2 YYDKDF come from the germline V gene (reference sequence). This CDR3 is built from 15 residues. V was trimmed by 0 bases and J by 5 bases, leaving 13 bases between them. Here the CDR3 reads CATSRDGLAKETQYF. The CDR3 nucleotides read TGTGCCACCAGCAGAGATGGGCTAGCGAAGGAGACCCAGTACTTC.

The gene calls are TRBV7-8 and TRBJ1-6; D unclear. CDR3 size: 14 residues. Germline CDR1 reads SGHVS; CDR2 reads FQNEAQ. The V end was cut by 1 base, the J end by 7 bases, with 8 bases between. The CDR3 bases are TGTGCCAGCAGCTTAGGCAGAGGGAATTCACCCCTCCACTTT. Its translation is CASSLGRGNSPLHF.

The chain uses TRBV5-1 and TRBJ1-4; TRBD1 might be the D (6 bases). Germline CDR1 reads SGHRS; CDR2 reads YFSETQ. Trimming removed 2 bases at V and 13 bases at J, with 18 bases between. This CDR3 comprises 14 residues. The CDR3, as DNA: TGCGCCAGCAGCTTCACGGGGTCAGGGGATCCACTGTTTTTT. It encodes CASSFTGSGDPLFF.

This chain uses TRBV2 with TRBJ1-6; 7 nucleotides agree with TRBD1. Germline lookup yields CDR1 SNHLY and CDR2 FYNNEI. The CDR3 runs 13 residues. V was pared by 8 bases and J by 10 bases, with 8 bases of the junction left unmatched. CDR3 region: CASDRVGNSPLHF. In DNA, the CDR3 is TGTGCCAGCGACAGGGTGGGAAACTCACCCCTCCACTTT.

V is TRBV18 and J is TRBJ1-2; 8 bases agree with TRBD1. CDR3 length equals 17 residues. Germline CDR1 is KGHSH and CDR2 is LQKENI. V was clipped by 0 bases and J by 5 bases; unmatched bases: 11. The CDR3 here is CASSPPGTGAAGYGYTF. The CDR3 nucleotides read TGTGCCAGCTCACCACCGGGGACAGGAGCTGCAGGGTATGGCTACACCTTC. The whole variable domain, remainder taken from reference TRBV18 and TRBJ1-2, is NAGVMQNPRHLVRRRGQEARLRCSPMKGHSHVYWYRQLPEEGLKFMVYLQKENIIDESGMPKERFSAEFPKEGPSILRIQQVVRGDSAAYFCASSPPGTGAAGYGYTFGSGTRLTVV.

The chain joins TRBV5-1 to TRBJ2-1; 8 nucleotides line up with TRBD2. The germline gives CDR1 SGHRS, CDR2 YFSETQ. J was trimmed by 7 bases and V by 0 bases; bases with no gene match: 12. This CDR3 region has 17 residues. In DNA, the CDR3 is TGCGCCAGCAGCTTGGCCTTACCGGGAGGGAAAGGGAATGAGCAGTTCTTC. This codes for CASSLALPGGKGNEQFF.

The genes are TRBV4-1 and TRBJ2-7; 7 nucleotides match TRBD1. Germline CDR1 reads MGHRA; CDR2 reads YSYEKL. CDR3 length: 15 residues. Trimming removed 5 bases from V and 4 bases from J; junction bases left unmatched: 11. CDR3 residues: CASSFHPRDSYEQYF. In DNA, the CDR3 is TGCGCCAGCAGCTTTCACCCTCGGGACAGTTACGAGCAGTACTTC.

A single count supports this clone. The chain links TRBV10-3 to TRBJ2-7, with no clear D. Germline lookup yields CDR1 ENHRY and CDR2 SYGVKD. V was pared by 4 bases and J by 7 bases, with 11 bases between. This CDR3 spans 12 amino acids. The CDR3 nucleotides are TGTGCCATCAGTGCTAGGCAAAGTGAGCAGTACTTC. This encodes CAISARQSEQYF.

This rearrangement joins TRBV6-5 to TRBJ1-5; 8 nucleotides match TRBD1. Germline V lookup: CDR1 MNHEY, CDR2 SVGAGI. The V and J ends lost 5 bases and 5 bases, in that order; junction bases with no gene match: 5. This CDR3 contains 14 residues. The CDR3 is CASSRTGKYQPQHF. In nucleotides, the CDR3 is TGTGCCAGCAGTCGGACAGGGAAGTATCAGCCCCAGCATTTT.

J is TRBJ1-1 and V is TRBV6-5; D is perhaps TRBD1 (6 bases). From germline, CDR1 is MNHEY and CDR2 SVGAGI. Trimming cost V 5 bases and J 4 bases, with 14 bases left between them. CDR3 length equals 14 residues. The CDR3 DNA sequence: TGTGCCAGCAGTCGACCTACAGGGTCCACTGAAGCTTTCTTT. Translating it yields CASSRPTGSTEAFF.

The CDR3 sequence: CASSFITTQETQYF. The CDR3 coding sequence is TGCGCCAGCAGCTTTATAACTACCCAAGAGACCCAGTACTTC. The genes are TRBV5-1 and TRBJ2-5; no clear D. Trimming took off 2 bases at V and 1 base at J, with 9 bases between the two ends. This CDR3 is 14 amino acids long. Germline lookup yields CDR1 SGHRS and CDR2 YFSETQ.

The chain combines TRBV29-1 with TRBJ2-5; weak D call: TRBD2 (7 bases). Germline assignment: CDR1 SQVTM and CDR2 ANQGSEA. This CDR3 has 15 amino acids. The CDR3 coding sequence is TGCAGTACCACCGGGGGGCGTAGTGTCCGGGAGACCCAGTACTTC. As protein: CSTTGGRSVRETQYF.

V and J are TRBV7-2 and TRBJ2-4; 14 nucleotides agree with TRBD2. CDR3 length: 18 amino acids. Germline V lookup: CDR1 SGHTA, CDR2 FQGNSA. V gave up 4 bases and J gave up 4 bases; unmatched junction bases: 9. CDR3 in DNA: TGTGCCAGCAGCTGGTTTTCGGGACTAGCGGGGGTTAAAAACATTCAGTACTTC. It yields the protein CASSWFSGLAGVKNIQYF.

The sample holds one count of this clone. The rearrangement links TRBV6-6 to TRBJ1-1; 8 nucleotides match TRBD1. Trimming took 6 bases from V and 0 from J; bases not matched to a gene: 12. CDR1 and CDR2 (germline): MNHNY, SVGAGI (reference sequence). The CDR3 covers 17 residues. CDR3 loop: CASSRMTGTGLNTEAFF. The DNA for the CDR3 is TGTGCCAGCAGCCGAATGACCGGGACAGGCCTGAACACTGAAGCTTTCTTT.

This rearrangement joins TRBV18 to TRBJ1-5; D unclear. The germline gives CDR1 KGHSH, CDR2 LQKENI. This CDR3 region has 14 residues. Trimming pared 2 bases from V and 6 bases from J, leaving 11 bases between. CDR3 coding DNA: TGTGCCAGCTCACCATGGGAGATTAGTCAGCCCCAGCATTTT. It specifies CASSPWEISQPQHF.

This clone was picked up a small number of times. The V and J genes are TRBV10-3 and TRBJ1-6; D is undetermined. V was cut by 4 bases and J by 7 bases, with 11 bases left in between. Germline CDR1 reads ENHRY; CDR2 reads SYGVKD. The CDR3 consists of 14 residues. The CDR3 DNA follows: TGTGCCATCAGTGGTGAGGGAACGAATTCACCCCTCCACTTT. It specifies CAISGEGTNSPLHF.

This rearrangement joins TRBV27 to TRBJ2-3; 8 nucleotides agree with TRBD2. Losses at the gene ends were 6 bases for V and 2 bases for J; bases not matched to a gene: 7. The CDR3 totals 15 residues. Per the germline V gene, CDR1 is MNHEY and CDR2 is SMNVEV (reference sequence). The CDR3 sequence is CASRTGGVATDTQYF. The CDR3 nucleotides are TGTGCCAGCAGGACCGGGGGGGTGGCCACAGATACGCAGTATTTT.

The rearrangement uses TRBV7-9 and TRBJ1-3; no definite D call. The CDR3 has 13 residues. Trimming left V 1 base short and J 7 bases short, with 8 bases between. The germline V gene has CDR1 SEHNR and CDR2 FQNEAQ (reference sequence). The DNA of the CDR3 is TGTGCCAGCAGCTTAGATGGAGGCAACACCATATATTTT. Translated, it gives CASSLDGGNTIYF.

The chain joins TRBV15 to TRBJ2-7; maybe TRBD1 (6 bases). There are 14 residues in the CDR3. Germline V gene sequence: CDR1 LNHNV, CDR2 YYDKDF (reference sequence). Trimming pared 5 bases from V and 3 bases from J, leaving 14 bases between. CDR3 loop: CATSSSDRNYEQYF. CDR3 DNA sequence: TGTGCCACCAGCTCTTCGGACAGAAACTACGAGCAGTACTTC.

The V and J genes are TRBV19 and TRBJ2-7, with 9 bases lining up with TRBD1. Looked up from germline, CDR1 is LNHDA and CDR2 is SQIVND (reference sequence). The CDR3 is 15 residues long. Trimming took 5 bases from V and 2 from J; bases not matched to a gene: 7. The CDR3, as DNA: TGTGCCAGTAGTCCGGGACAGGGACTGCCCTACGAGCAGTACTTC. Its protein is CASSPGQGLPYEQYF.

The V gene is TRBV5-8, the J gene TRBJ1-5; tentative D call: TRBD1 (5 bases). The CDR3 is 17 amino acids. V was clipped by 2 bases and J by 4 bases, with 19 bases between them. Germline CDR1 is SGHTS and CDR2 is YDEGEE. The CDR3 nucleotides are TGTGCCAGCAGCTTTGGGGAATTGAAAGGGGCAAATCAGCCCCAGCATTTT. It specifies CASSFGELKGANQPQHF.

In nucleotides, the CDR3 is TGCGCCAGCAGCTTGTTAACAGGGAACACTGAAGCTTTCTTT. Protein product: CASSLLTGNTEAFF. The chain couples TRBV5-1 to TRBJ1-1; D is perhaps TRBD1 (5 bases). CDR1 and CDR2 (germline): SGHRS, YFSETQ. V lost 1 base to trimming and J lost 1 base, with 8 bases between them. This CDR3 has 14 amino acids. Based on the CDR3 plus reference TRBV5-1 and TRBJ1-1, the full variable domain is KAGVTQTPRYLIKTRGQQVTLSCSPISGHRSVSWYQQTPGQGLQFLFEYFSETQRNKGNFPGRFSGRQFSNSRSEMNVSTLELGDSALYLCASSLLTGNTEAFFGQGTRLTVV.

The V and J genes are TRBV19 and TRBJ1-4; TRBD1 might be the D (5 bases). Germline lookup yields CDR1 LNHDA and CDR2 SQIVND (reference sequence). Between the trimmed V and J ends, which lost 1 base and 0 bases, there was a span of 21 bases. This CDR3 comprises 20 residues. In DNA form, the CDR3 reads TGTGCCAGTAGTATAGTCGGAGGGCTCAGGGAATCTGCAACTAATGAAAAACTGTTTTTT. Amino acids: CASSIVGGLRESATNEKLFF.

The chain couples TRBV10-1 to TRBJ1-6; maybe TRBD1 (6 bases). Trimming removed 10 bases at V and 5 bases at J, with 12 bases between. The CDR3 is 13 amino acids. Germline V gives CDR1 WNHNN, CDR2 SYGVQD (reference sequence). The CDR3, as DNA: TGCGCCACCCGGACAGACAATAATTCACCCCTCCACTTT. Amino acids: CATRTDNNSPLHF.

The V call is TRBV10-3, the J call TRBJ2-5; 10 bases align to TRBD2. The CDR3 is 15 amino acids. Germline assignment: CDR1 ENHRY and CDR2 SYGVKD. Unmatched junction bases numbered 5, after V lost 6 bases and J lost 1 base. As DNA, the CDR3 is TGTGCCATCAGCCCTAGCGGGGGTAGCCAAGAGACCCAGTACTTC. This sequence encodes CAISPSGGSQETQYF.

This clone has only one observation. The CDR3 end shows no conserved phenylalanine or tryptophan, and so a read error is likely. V and J are TRBV30 and TRBJ1-2, with D hard to call. The V gene's germline CDR1 is GTSNPN and CDR2 SVGIG (reference sequence). The germline V and J ends were trimmed by 5 bases and 8 bases, with 15 bases remaining between them. This CDR3 is 12 amino acids long. This chain's CDR3 is CAWVRGGGGYTL. The CDR3 DNA sequence: TGTGCCTGGGTGCGTGGAGGCGGCGGCTACACCCTC.

This clone has a handful of counts. The same CDR3 is also encoded by other DNA sequences in this sample. This sequence joins TRBV30 and TRBJ1-5; 9 positions match TRBD1. The CDR3 is 13 amino acids. V trimming: 3 bases; J trimming: 4 bases; junction bases outside the gene matches: 1. Germline CDR1 reads GTSNPN; CDR2 reads SVGIG (reference sequence). The CDR3 sequence: CAWRGQGNQPQHF. The CDR3 DNA sequence: TGTGCCTGGAGGGGACAGGGTAATCAGCCCCAGCATTTT.

This chain links TRBV28 with TRBJ1-5; TRBD1 might be the D (5 bases). Germline V gene lookup returns CDR1 MDHEN and CDR2 SYDVKM. This CDR3 comprises 14 residues. Trimming shortened V by 1 base and J by 3 bases, and 7 bases separated the two germline ends. The CDR3 spells CASSLLQDNQPQHF. The CDR3 coding sequence is TGTGCCAGCAGTTTATTACAGGACAATCAGCCCCAGCATTTT.

The rearrangement uses TRBV20-1 and TRBJ2-3, with 8 bases lining up with TRBD2. Trimming at V came to 3 bases and at J to 4 bases, leaving 9 bases not matched to a gene. The CDR3 loop spans 15 amino acids. Germline assignment: CDR1 DFQATT and CDR2 SNEGSKA (reference sequence). This CDR3 is CSASEGRGVSDTQYF. The CDR3 coding sequence is TGCAGTGCTAGTGAGGGGCGGGGGGTCTCAGATACGCAGTATTTT.

The chain has TRBV18 and TRBJ2-2; 10 positions match TRBD1. Germline assignment: CDR1 KGHSH and CDR2 LQKENI. The CDR3 contains 17 residues. V was clipped by 4 bases and J by 0 bases; unmatched bases: 5. The CDR3 coding sequence is TGTGCCAGCTCACTCACGGACAGGGGGGCGAACACCGGGGAGCTGTTTTTT. Amino acids: CASSLTDRGANTGELFF.